This TCR beta chain appears in the sequencing data of a study of radiation and T cells in renal cell carcinoma. The CDR3 totals 14 residues. V dropped 6 bases and J dropped 4 bases, with 15 bases sitting between them. Germline V CDR1 and CDR2: MNHNS, SASEGT. Sequencing was performed with immunoSEQ multiplex PCR; in TCRdb, only in-frame clones are kept and a portion is missing. The top ten clones hold less than 7.5% of a sample with roughly 100,000 clones, 65% to 90% of them seen once. Time point in this sample: blood 4 weeks post-SBRT, at nephrectomy. Treatment in this sample: 15 Gy SBRT to primary tumor, nephrectomy 4 weeks later.

The sequence was obtained from a man aged 55 to 70 with renal cell carcinoma. The material was blood, obtained from a patient whose treatment included radiotherapy and nephrectomy. This sequence joins TRBV6-1 and TRBJ2-5, with D tentatively TRBD2 (6 bases). Written as DNA, the CDR3 is TGTGCCAGCAGCCCAACGAGAGCGGGAGAGACCCAGTACTTC. Its translation is CASSPTRAGETQYF.